This T cell receptor (beta chain) was captured by sequencing in a study of CD8+CD57+ T cells in acquired aplastic anemia (dated by TCRdb to between 2017 and 2018). With respect to the entire study: DNA extracted from sorted CD4+ and CD8+ cells had a mean of around 3 ug, with a range of about 0.18 to 27.4 ug. Mean read counts for healthy donor samples were approximately 10 million for CD4+ cells and roughly 12 million for CD8+ cells.

TCR repertoires of sorted CD4+ and CD8+ blood T cells from severe aplastic anemia patients and healthy subjects were deep-sequenced in the study. Ficoll-Paque density gradient centrifugation was used to isolate peripheral blood mononuclear cells. CD4+ and CD8+ T cells were sorted by FACS or magnetic beads before DNA extraction. Profiling of TCR beta VDJ combinations and CDR3 sequences used genomic DNA as the template. TCR repertoire sequencing was run on an Illumina HiSeq 2000. Per the original workflow: Repertoire assessment relied on Simpson's diversity index, CDR3 size and DJ length profiles, and TRBV/TRBJ rearrangement plots. The immunodominant clone was defined as the most abundant DNA sequence in deep sequencing data. CDR3 amino acid sequences were checked for sharing across subjects and were also compared against the VDJdb database and published repertoires. TCRdb itself trimmed the public reads at Q25 with fastp, ran MiXCR and retained productive beta chains. Under each unique CDR3 protein, matching rows form one entry showing the most common genes and DNA. Here the V and J calls rest on TCRdb's processing, not on the authors' analysis. This sample gives over 200,000 distinct CDR3 sequences in total; approximately 60% of them show up just once. Over 25% of the sample is in the top ten clones.

With respect to this clonotype: Its specific antigen is unknown. No much larger clonotype is one base removed from it; base qualities were not supplied.

General study outcomes and caveats: Patients and healthy controls showed no significant difference in CD8+ Simpson's diversity (P=0.060). Around 30 CD8+ CDR3 sequences were shared between patients and controls but appeared highly expressed in patients and within their immunodominant clones.

What was sequenced was sorted CD4+, CD8+, or CD8+CD57+ T cells (not recorded which) from PBMCs. The TCR was taken from a human donor in good health.

The CDR3 in this case is CASSLVSGSGEQYF. The sequenced DNA: TGTGCCAGCAGCTTAGTTAGCGGCTCCGGCGAGCAGTACTTC. This receptor chain uses TRBV7-9 and TRBJ2-7, with a tentative D gene TRBD2 over 6 matching bases. Including the terminal cysteine and phenylalanine, the CDR3 comprises 14 residues. Only CDR3 DNA is held: 42 bases, read in frame from base 1. The V end loses 1 base and the J end loses 6 bases, and a stretch of 13 bases separates them. The germline V gene (reference sequence) yields SEHNR for CDR1 and FQNEAQ for CDR2.